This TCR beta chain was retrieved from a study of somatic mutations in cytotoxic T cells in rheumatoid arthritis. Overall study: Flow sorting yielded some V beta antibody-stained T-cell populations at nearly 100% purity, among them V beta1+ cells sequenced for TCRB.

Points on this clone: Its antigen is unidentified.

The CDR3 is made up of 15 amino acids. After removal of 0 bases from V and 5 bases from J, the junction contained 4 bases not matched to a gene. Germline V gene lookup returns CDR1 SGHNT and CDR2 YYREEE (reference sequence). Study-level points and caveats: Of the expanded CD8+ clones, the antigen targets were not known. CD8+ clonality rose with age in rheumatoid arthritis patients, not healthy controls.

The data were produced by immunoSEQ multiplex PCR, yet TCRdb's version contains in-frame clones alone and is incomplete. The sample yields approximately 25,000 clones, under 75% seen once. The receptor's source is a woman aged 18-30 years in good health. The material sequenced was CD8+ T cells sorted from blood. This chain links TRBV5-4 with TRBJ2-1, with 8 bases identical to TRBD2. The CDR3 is CASSLVGGANNEQFF. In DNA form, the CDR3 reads TGTGCCAGCAGCTTGGTCGGGGGGGCGAACAATGAGCAGTTCTTC.